This T cell receptor (beta chain) was retrieved from a study of blood T cell repertoires in COVID-19 (dated by TCRdb to 2019 to 2021). General notes on the study: Samples covering the acute and convalescent phases of COVID-19 were provided by collaborators in the United States, Italy and Spain. The dataset comprised deeply sampled blood TCRbeta repertoires from subjects exposed to, actively infected with, or recovered from COVID-19. Where available, HLA class I and class II types were taken from metadata supplied by the sample provider and were not determined by assay-based typing. Sample metadata almost always included a de-identified subject ID, COVID-19 status, age in years and sex. Samples were obtained from the ongoing ImmuneRACE study (first 160 participants) and from about 1,300 subjects provided by 6 global collaborators. The prospective study material was composed of cDNA or gDNA derived from T cells, B-cell-depleted T cells, or PBMCs. A freely available public database, intended as a resource for researchers studying the immune response to SARS-CoV-2, is where the repertoires were released.

The CDR3 covers 13 residues, taking in both the cysteine and the phenylalanine. The sequence is cut down to CDR3 DNA, 39 bases in frame from base 1. V was cut back by 4 bases and J by 3 bases, leaving a gap of 7 bases between them. A second Seattle source provided samples from volunteer blood donors who had recovered from COVID-19. Collaborating institutions collected whole blood in K2EDTA tubes following their own protocols. For TCRbeta analysis, collaborator samples were shipped as frozen whole blood, as isolated PBMCs, or as DNA extracted from either sample type. Beyond this particular receptor, the publication reports: Clinical and demographic metadata were provided uncurated, with the amount varying by source and participant.

The immunoSEQ Assay, a bias-controlled multiplex PCR, was used to amplify TCRbeta CDR3 regions from genomic DNA. The original pipeline was this. Nucleated cell counts per sample were estimated from amplification of reference gene primers within the assay. To quantify the absolute abundance of each unique TCRbeta CDR3 rearrangement, sequence reads were collapsed and filtered. Productive Simpson clonality was computed per sample as the square root of Simpson's diversity index over productive rearrangements. This is the immuneACCESS table as TCRdb keeps it, with only in-frame sequences that have V and J called. A part of the clones is gone; compared with another copy, unresolved V genes explain less than half, and the rest is unexplained. V, J and clone size are taken as reported in that table, and D and trimming were inferred from the DNA itself. The sample table shows 200,000 to 250,000 clones, and about 85% are seen once. More than 10% of the sample belongs to the ten largest clones.

Remarks on this clone: Its specific antigen is unknown. Base qualities are missing; no much larger clone stands one base away.

The chain is encoded by TRBV12-3 or TRBV12-4 joined to TRBJ2-1; D gene: possibly TRBD1, on 5 matching bases. Sequenced: peripheral blood. This TCR was recovered from a woman aged 18-29 years who had recovered from COVID-19. The nucleotide sequence reads TGTGCCAGCAGTTCGGACAACTACAATGAGCAGTTCTTC. Protein translation: CASSSDNYNEQFF.